This T cell receptor (beta chain) was sequenced during a study of blood T cell repertoires in COVID-19. Looking at the study overall: Acute-phase and convalescent COVID-19 samples originated in the United States, Italy and Spain. T cells, B-cell-depleted T cells, or PBMCs provided the cDNA or gDNA that served as material.

This CDR3 spans 13 amino acids. Germline V CDR1 and CDR2: SEHNR, FQNEAQ (reference sequence). Trimming cost V 0 bases and J 7 bases, with 10 bases left between them. As processed by the authors: Counts of nucleated cells, estimated from reference gene primer amplification, were obtained. This table comes from immunoSEQ multiplex PCR, and its TCRdb copy is limited to in-frame clones, with some not included. Clone size and the V and J calls come from that table; the DNA yielded D and trimming. The sample has 300,000 or so clones, 90% seen once. Followed longitudinally, the Seattle patients had been enrolled during active infection.

The sequencing sample was made of peripheral blood. This chain connects TRBV7-9 to TRBJ2-7; unclear D gene. The receptor comes from a woman aged 25 to 39 with COVID-19, enrolled during active disease. This chain's CDR3 is CASSLAPEIEQYF. The CDR3 DNA follows: TGTGCCAGCAGCTTAGCTCCGGAGATTGAGCAGTACTTC.